The sequence of this T cell receptor beta chain was determined in a study of beta chain features in type 1 diabetes. For the study at large: Healthy donors resembled patients in age, gender and cell yields.

Trimming took off 7 bases at V and 0 bases at J, with 7 bases between the two ends. This CDR3 has 13 amino acids. CDR1 is MNHEY and CDR2 is SMNVEV in the germline V gene (reference sequence). Investigators reverse transcribed all isolated RNA, so they sequenced expressed TCRB transcripts. TCRdb's copy holds only in-frame clones and misses some; the assay was immunoSEQ multiplex PCR. The sample includes 500,000 to 700,000 clones, 15% to 19% of them seen just once. This clone was counted a few times. This clonotype was obtained from a man aged 18-30 years in good health. The sequencing sample was made of naive CD4+ T cells from blood. The chain recombines TRBV27 with TRBJ1-3; the D is unclear. The CDR3 DNA follows: TGTGCCAGCATGCGGCGCTCTGGAAACACCATATATTTT. It codes for CASMRRSGNTIYF.